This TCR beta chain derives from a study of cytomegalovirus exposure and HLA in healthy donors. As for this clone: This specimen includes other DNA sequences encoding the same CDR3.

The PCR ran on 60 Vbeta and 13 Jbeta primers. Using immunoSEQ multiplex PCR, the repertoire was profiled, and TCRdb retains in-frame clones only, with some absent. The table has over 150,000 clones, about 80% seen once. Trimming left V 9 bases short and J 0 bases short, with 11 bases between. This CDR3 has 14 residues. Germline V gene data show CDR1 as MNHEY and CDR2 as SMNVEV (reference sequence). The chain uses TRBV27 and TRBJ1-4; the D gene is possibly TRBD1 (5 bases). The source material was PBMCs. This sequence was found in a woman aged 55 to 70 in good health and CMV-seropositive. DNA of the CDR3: TGTGCCAGTTCGGGGGGGGCAACTAATGAAAAACTGTTTTTT. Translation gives CASSGGATNEKLFF.